Presented here are 26 T cell receptor beta chains from one specimen sequenced in a study of STAT5B mutations in CD4+ large granular lymphocyte leukemia. Sequencing was performed with immunoSEQ multiplex PCR; in TCRdb, only in-frame clones are kept and a portion is missing. The top ten clones hold 0.4% to 0.45% of a sample with about 23,000 clones, about four fifths of them seen once. Sequencing was carried out using CD4+ T cells from blood buffy coats. The receptors were sampled from a human donor in good health.

The J gene is TRBJ1-4, the V gene TRBV19, with D maybe TRBD1 (6 bases). CDR3 size: 17 residues. Trimming left V 6 bases short and J 6 bases short, with 23 bases between. The germline CDR1 and CDR2 sequences are LNHDA and SQIVND (reference sequence). The CDR3: CASSPQGRVLVYEKLFF. The CDR3 region has the DNA TGTGCCAGTAGCCCCCAGGGGAGAGTTTTAGTCTATGAAAAACTGTTTTTT.

V gene TRBV19 combines with J gene TRBJ2-3; D is perhaps TRBD2 (6 bases). The CDR3 contains 14 residues. Germline lookup yields CDR1 LNHDA and CDR2 SQIVND (reference sequence). The V gene lost 5 bases and the J gene lost 5 bases, with 14 bases spanning the gap. In DNA form, the CDR3 reads TGTGCCAGTAGTGCCGGAGGGTTCAGAGATACGCAGTATTTT. Its translation is CASSAGGFRDTQYF.

V usage is TRBV10-3 and J usage is TRBJ2-1; 10 bases map to TRBD2. Germline CDR1 reads ENHRY; CDR2 reads SYGVKD. The CDR3 spans 13 residues. J lost 9 bases, V lost 10 bases, and 9 bases had no gene match. CDR3 region: CATQREGQGEQFF. CDR3 DNA sequence: TGTGCCACACAGCGGGAGGGCCAGGGTGAGCAGTTCTTC.

CDR3 amino acids: CASSQDRESYNEQFF. In DNA, the CDR3 is TGCGCCAGCAGCCAAGATAGGGAATCCTACAATGAGCAGTTCTTC. This chain connects TRBV4-1 to TRBJ2-1, with D unclear. This CDR3 contains 15 residues. The germline V and J ends were trimmed by 0 bases and 1 base, with 7 bases remaining between them. Germline loops: CDR1 MGHRA, CDR2 YSYEKL.

The chain is built from TRBV5-6 and TRBJ2-5, with D hard to call. V lost 2 bases and J lost 4, with 3 bases in between. Germline V gives CDR1 SGHDT, CDR2 YYEEEE. The CDR3 is made up of 11 amino acids. CDR3 sequence (DNA): TGTGCCAGCAGCTTCGGAGAGACCCAGTACTTC. It specifies CASSFGETQYF. Together with reference TRBV5-6 and TRBJ2-5, the CDR3 gives the full variable domain: DAGVTQSPTHLIKTRGQQVTLRCSPKSGHDTVSWYQQALGQGPQFIFQYYEEEERQRGNFPDRFSGHQFPNYSSELNVNALLLGDSALYLCASSFGETQYFGPGTRLLVL.

The chain is built from TRBV2 and TRBJ2-5; D gene ambiguous. The V gene's germline CDR1 is SNHLY and CDR2 FYNNEI. The CDR3 is made up of 12 amino acids. With 6 bases removed from V and 0 bases from J, the gap between germline ends came to 5 bases. The CDR3 sequence: CASRGNQETQYF. As DNA, the CDR3 is TGTGCCAGCAGAGGGAACCAAGAGACCCAGTACTTC. Full variable domain (missing parts from reference TRBV2 and TRBJ2-5): EPEVTQTPSHQVTQMGQEVILRCVPISNHLYFYWYRQILGQKVEFLVSFYNNEISEKSEIFDDQFSVERPDGSNFTLKIRSTKLEDSAMYFCASRGNQETQYFGPGTRLLVL.

The rearrangement joins TRBV11-2 to TRBJ2-4; D might be TRBD1 or TRBD2, each matching 5 bases. Germline CDR1 SGHAT, CDR2 FQNNGV. This CDR3 has 16 residues. Trimming took 4 bases from V and 9 from J, leaving 22 bases between them. CDR3 sequence reads: CASSSPKGRKWSIQYF. The CDR3 DNA sequence: TGTGCCAGCAGCTCTCCGAAGGGACGGAAATGGAGCATTCAGTACTTC. The complete variable domain, with remaining parts taken from reference TRBV11-2 and TRBJ2-4, reads EAGVAQSPRYKIIEKRQSVAFWCNPISGHATLYWYQQILGQGPKLLIQFQNNGVVDDSQLPKDRFSAERLKGVDSTLKIQPAKLEDSAVYLCASSSPKGRKWSIQYFGAGTRLSVL.

This chain uses TRBV7-9 with TRBJ1-1; 7 nucleotides agree with TRBD1. The CDR3 consists of 13 residues. Losses at the gene ends were 5 bases for V and 3 bases for J; bases not matched to a gene: 3. The germline gives CDR1 SEHNR, CDR2 FQNEAQ (reference sequence). Here the CDR3 reads CASSHGQDTEAFF. The CDR3 DNA is TGTGCCAGCAGCCACGGACAGGACACTGAAGCTTTCTTT.

This clone was detected once. The rearrangement joins TRBV11-3 to TRBJ2-7, with D perhaps matching TRBD1 (7 bases). This CDR3 region has 15 residues. CDR1 and CDR2 from the germline V gene are SGHNT and YENEEA. With 5 bases removed from V and 5 bases from J, the gap between germline ends came to 19 bases. The CDR3 spells CASSPAGGQVNEQYF. The DNA for the CDR3 is TGTGCCAGCAGCCCAGCAGGGGGGCAGGTAAACGAGCAGTACTTC.

This rearrangement joins TRBV29-1 to TRBJ2-1; 12 bases align to TRBD2. CDR1 SQVTM and CDR2 ANQGSEA come from the germline V gene. CDR3 length: 15 amino acids. The ends lost 4 bases at V and 11 bases at J; junction bases unmatched: 12. The CDR3, as DNA: TGCAGCGTTGTGGCCCTAGCGGGAGGGGACGGCAAGCAGTTCTTC. Its translation: CSVVALAGGDGKQFF.

The chain couples TRBV10-3 to TRBJ1-1; 7 bases map to TRBD1. The germline V gene has CDR1 ENHRY and CDR2 SYGVKD. The junction had 6 bases not matched to a gene; V was cut back by 4 bases and J by 1 base. The CDR3 extends over 15 amino acids. The CDR3 nucleotides are TGTGCCATCAGTGCCTCCGGGACAGAGAACACTGAAGCTTTCTTT. The encoded protein is CAISASGTENTEAFF.

The chain recombines TRBV11-3 with TRBJ2-3; 7 bases align to TRBD1. The CDR3 has 17 residues. Trimming removed 5 bases from V and 5 bases from J; junction bases left unmatched: 16. Germline CDR1 is SGHNT and CDR2 is YENEEA. The CDR3 reads CASSPPGIGTVGDTQYF. The CDR3 coding sequence is TGTGCCAGCAGCCCCCCGGGTATCGGGACAGTGGGAGATACGCAGTATTTT.

This chain links TRBV4-1 with TRBJ1-4; D ambiguous. The CDR3 contains 14 residues. Trimming took 1 base from V and 8 from J, leaving 11 bases between them. The V gene's germline CDR1 is MGHRA and CDR2 YSYEKL. The CDR3 here is CASSQVGQEEKLFF. The CDR3 region has the DNA TGCGCCAGCAGCCAAGTTGGGCAGGAGGAAAAACTGTTTTTT.

The rearrangement joins TRBV9 to TRBJ2-2, with TRBD2 identical over 9 bases. J lost 7 bases, V lost 2 bases, and 9 bases had no gene match. The V gene's germline CDR1 is SGDLS and CDR2 YYNGEE. The CDR3 has 16 amino acids. The CDR3, as DNA: TGTGCCAGCAGCGTTGACATAGCGGGAGTTAACGGGGAGCTGTTTTTT. Protein: CASSVDIAGVNGELFF.

The V and J genes are TRBV7-8 and TRBJ2-7; D possibly corresponds to TRBD2 (5 bases). The CDR3 is 13 amino acids. From germline, CDR1 is SGHVS and CDR2 FQNEAQ. Between the trimmed V and J ends, which lost 0 bases and 3 bases, there was a span of 6 bases. In nucleotides, the CDR3 is TGTGCCAGCAGCTTAGCGGCGGGCTACGAGCAGTACTTC. This sequence encodes CASSLAAGYEQYF.

The chain combines TRBV29-1 with TRBJ2-7; the D gene is possibly TRBD2 (6 bases). The length of the CDR3 is 13 residues. V was pared by 5 bases and J by 5 bases, with 16 bases between. Germline V gene lookup returns CDR1 SQVTM and CDR2 ANQGSEA. The CDR3 bases are TGCAGCGTTTCTGATTTCGGGAGCAACGAGCAGTACTTC. It codes for CSVSDFGSNEQYF.

The V and J genes are TRBV7-2 and TRBJ2-1; the match to TRBD2 covers 9 bases. Germline CDR1 is SGHTA and CDR2 is FQGNSA. The CDR3 consists of 17 residues. The V and J ends lost 1 base and 2 bases, in that order; junction bases with no gene match: 6. This CDR3 is CASSLVAGGLTYNEQFF. The CDR3 nucleotides are TGTGCCAGCAGCTTAGTGGCGGGAGGGCTTACCTACAATGAGCAGTTCTTC.

V is TRBV29-1 and J is TRBJ2-2; TRBD1 matches 9 bases. Germline V lookup: CDR1 SQVTM, CDR2 ANQGSEA. This CDR3 spans 14 amino acids. Trimming took 1 base from V and 3 from J; bases not matched to a gene: 0. The CDR3 sequence is CSVEGDRDTGELFF. The CDR3 DNA reads as TGCAGCGTTGAAGGGGACAGGGACACCGGGGAGCTGTTTTTT.

The chain carries TRBV4-1 and TRBJ1-2; D remains ambiguous. Trimming took off 2 bases at V and 4 bases at J, with 11 bases between the two ends. The germline V gene has CDR1 MGHRA and CDR2 YSYEKL. The CDR3 is 14 amino acids. CDR3 amino acids: CASSQLPLSYGYTF. CDR3 coding DNA: TGCGCCAGCAGCCAACTCCCTTTAAGCTATGGCTACACCTTC.

Only a few counts were recorded for this clone. The V and J genes are TRBV19 and TRBJ2-7; TRBD2 matches 12 bases. The CDR3 has 14 amino acids. V gave up 6 bases and J gave up 2 bases; unmatched junction bases: 2. CDR1 and CDR2 from the germline V gene are LNHDA and SQIVND (reference sequence). The CDR3 DNA is TGTGCCAGTAGCCGGACTAGCGGGGCCTACGAGCAGTACTTC. Protein sequence: CASSRTSGAYEQYF.

This chain uses TRBV7-2 with TRBJ2-1, with 11 nucleotides matching TRBD2. CDR3 length equals 17 residues. CDR1 is SGHTA, CDR2 FQGNSA, per germline. Losses at the gene ends were 6 bases for V and 7 bases for J; bases not matched to a gene: 14. The CDR3 loop reads CASRSTSGGSPPNEQFF. CDR3 DNA sequence: TGTGCCAGCAGGTCAACTAGCGGGGGTTCCCCTCCGAATGAGCAGTTCTTC. Supplemented by reference TRBV7-2 and TRBJ2-1, the full variable domain reads GAGVSQSPSNKVTEKGKDVELRCDPISGHTALYWYRQSLGQGLEFLIYFQGNSAPDKSGLPSDRFSAERTGGSVSTLTIQRTQQEDSAVYLCASRSTSGGSPPNEQFFGPGTRLTVL.

The chain couples TRBV2 to TRBJ1-4; 8 bases agree with TRBD1. Germline CDR1 reads SNHLY; CDR2 reads FYNNEI. The CDR3 runs 14 residues. J lost 4 bases, V lost 5 bases, and 3 bases had no gene match. CDR3 in DNA: TGTGCCAGCAGTCGGACAGGGAGTAATGAAAAACTGTTTTTT. Translating gives CASSRTGSNEKLFF.

This clone has just one count. CDR3 DNA sequence: TGTGCCACACAGACCCAAGAGACCCAGTACTTC. As protein: CATQTQETQYF. V is TRBV7-9 and J is TRBJ2-5; D gene ambiguous. The CDR3 has 11 amino acids. Trimming pared 10 bases from V and 1 base from J, leaving 7 bases between. Germline-derived CDR1 and CDR2 are SEHNR and FQNEAQ (reference sequence).

V usage is TRBV4-1 and J usage is TRBJ1-3, with a possible D match to TRBD1 (5 bases). With 4 bases removed from V and 2 bases from J, the gap between germline ends came to 6 bases. The V gene's germline CDR1 is MGHRA and CDR2 YSYEKL. CDR3 length equals 13 residues. In DNA, the CDR3 is TGCGCCAGCAGCCGGGGGGCTGGAAACACCATATATTTT. Translation: CASSRGAGNTIYF.

There are a few counts of this clone. The chain carries TRBV11-3 and TRBJ2-2; D remains unclear. CDR3 length: 14 amino acids. In germline, CDR1 is SGHNT, CDR2 YENEEA. The V end was cut by 3 bases, the J end by 7 bases, with 12 bases between. The CDR3 is CASSFSITDGELFF. The DNA of the CDR3 is TGTGCCAGCAGCTTCAGTATAACTGACGGGGAGCTGTTTTTT.

The J gene is TRBJ2-3, the V gene TRBV5-6; D is possibly TRBD2 (6 bases). Trimming removed 4 bases from V and 1 base from J, with 13 bases in between. Looked up from germline, CDR1 is SGHDT and CDR2 is YYEEEE. The CDR3 is 15 amino acids. CDR3 region: CASSPEGLGTDTQYF. The CDR3 region has the DNA TGTGCCAGCAGCCCCGAGGGACTTGGCACAGATACGCAGTATTTT.